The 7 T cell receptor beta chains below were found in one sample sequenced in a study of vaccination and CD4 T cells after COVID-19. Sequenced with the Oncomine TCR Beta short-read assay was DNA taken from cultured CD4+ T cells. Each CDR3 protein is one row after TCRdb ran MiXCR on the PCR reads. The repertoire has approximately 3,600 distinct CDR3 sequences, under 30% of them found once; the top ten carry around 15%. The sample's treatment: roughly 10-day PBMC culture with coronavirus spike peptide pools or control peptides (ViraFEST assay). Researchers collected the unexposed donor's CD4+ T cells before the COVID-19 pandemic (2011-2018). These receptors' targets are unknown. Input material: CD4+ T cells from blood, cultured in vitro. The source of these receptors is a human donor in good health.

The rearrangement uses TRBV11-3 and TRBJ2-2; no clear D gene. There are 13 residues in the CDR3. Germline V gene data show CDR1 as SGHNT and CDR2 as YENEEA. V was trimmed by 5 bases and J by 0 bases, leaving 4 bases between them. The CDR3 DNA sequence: TGTGCCAGCAGCGCTCCGAACACCGGGGAGCTGTTTTTT. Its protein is CASSAPNTGELFF.

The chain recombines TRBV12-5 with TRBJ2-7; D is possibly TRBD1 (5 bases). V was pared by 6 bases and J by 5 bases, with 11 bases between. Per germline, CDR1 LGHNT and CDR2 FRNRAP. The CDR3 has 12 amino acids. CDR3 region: CASGPGRDEQYF. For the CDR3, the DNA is TGTGCTAGTGGCCCCGGCAGGGACGAGCAGTACTTC.

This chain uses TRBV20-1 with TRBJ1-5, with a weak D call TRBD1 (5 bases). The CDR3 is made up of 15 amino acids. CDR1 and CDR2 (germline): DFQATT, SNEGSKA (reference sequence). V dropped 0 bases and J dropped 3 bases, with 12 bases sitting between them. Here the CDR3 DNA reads TGCAGTGCTAGAGATCCCCGGGGCCCCAATCAGCCCCAGCATTTT. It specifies CSARDPRGPNQPQHF.

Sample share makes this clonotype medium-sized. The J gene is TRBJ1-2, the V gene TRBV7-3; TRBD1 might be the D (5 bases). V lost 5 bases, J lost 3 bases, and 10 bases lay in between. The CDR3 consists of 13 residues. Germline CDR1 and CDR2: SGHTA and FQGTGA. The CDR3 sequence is CASSLGADYGYTF. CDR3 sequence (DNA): TGTGCCAGCAGCCTAGGGGCGGACTATGGCTACACCTTC.

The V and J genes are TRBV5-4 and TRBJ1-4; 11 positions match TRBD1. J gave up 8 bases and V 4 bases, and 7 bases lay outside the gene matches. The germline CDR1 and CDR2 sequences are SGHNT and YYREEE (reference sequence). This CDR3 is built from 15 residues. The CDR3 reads CASSQGQGAREKLFF. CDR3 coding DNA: TGTGCCAGCAGCCAAGGACAGGGGGCTAGGGAAAAACTGTTTTTT.

CDR3 nucleotides: TGCGCCAGCAGCCCGGGGGGGCGAACATCCTACGAGCAGTACTTC. Its translation is CASSPGGRTSYEQYF. The J gene is TRBJ2-7, the V gene TRBV5-1, with TRBD2 matching 8 bases. The length of the CDR3 is 15 residues. The V gene's germline CDR1 is SGHRS and CDR2 YFSETQ. J was trimmed by 1 base and V by 4 bases; bases with no gene match: 7.

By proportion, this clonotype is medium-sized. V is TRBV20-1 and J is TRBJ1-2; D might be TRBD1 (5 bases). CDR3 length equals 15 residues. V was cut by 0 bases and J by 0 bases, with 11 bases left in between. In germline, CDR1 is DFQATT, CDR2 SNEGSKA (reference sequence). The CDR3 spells CSARDLGAANYGYTF. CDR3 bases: TGCAGTGCTAGAGATTTAGGGGCAGCTAACTATGGCTACACCTTC.